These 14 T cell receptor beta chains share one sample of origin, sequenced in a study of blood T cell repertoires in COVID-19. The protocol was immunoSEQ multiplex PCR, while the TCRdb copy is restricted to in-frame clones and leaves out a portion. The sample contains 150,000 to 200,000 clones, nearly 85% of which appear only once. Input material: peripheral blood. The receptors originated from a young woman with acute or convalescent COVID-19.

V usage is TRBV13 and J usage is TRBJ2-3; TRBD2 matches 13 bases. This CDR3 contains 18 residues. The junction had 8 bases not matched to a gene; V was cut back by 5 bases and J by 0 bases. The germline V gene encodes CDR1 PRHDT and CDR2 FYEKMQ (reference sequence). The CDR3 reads CASSETSGGGFSTDTQYF. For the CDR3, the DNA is TGTGCCAGCAGCGAAACTAGCGGGGGGGGTTTTAGCACAGATACGCAGTATTTT.

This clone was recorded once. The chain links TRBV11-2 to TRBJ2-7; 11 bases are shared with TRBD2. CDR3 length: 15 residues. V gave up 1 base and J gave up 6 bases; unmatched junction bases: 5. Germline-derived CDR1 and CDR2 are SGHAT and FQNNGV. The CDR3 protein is CASSLVLAGVSEQYF. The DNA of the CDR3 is TGTGCCAGCAGCTTAGTACTAGCGGGAGTATCCGAGCAGTACTTC. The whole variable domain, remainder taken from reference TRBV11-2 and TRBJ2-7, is EAGVAQSPRYKIIEKRQSVAFWCNPISGHATLYWYQQILGQGPKLLIQFQNNGVVDDSQLPKDRFSAERLKGVDSTLKIQPAKLEDSAVYLCASSLVLAGVSEQYFGPGTRLTVT.

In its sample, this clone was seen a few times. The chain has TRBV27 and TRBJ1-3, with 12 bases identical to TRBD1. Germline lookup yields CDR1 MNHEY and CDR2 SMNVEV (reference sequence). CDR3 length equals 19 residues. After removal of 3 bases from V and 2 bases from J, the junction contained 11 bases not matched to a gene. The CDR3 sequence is CASSLIGLRDRGPGNTIYF. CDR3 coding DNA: TGTGCCAGCAGTTTGATTGGGCTGAGGGACAGGGGGCCTGGAAACACCATATATTTT.

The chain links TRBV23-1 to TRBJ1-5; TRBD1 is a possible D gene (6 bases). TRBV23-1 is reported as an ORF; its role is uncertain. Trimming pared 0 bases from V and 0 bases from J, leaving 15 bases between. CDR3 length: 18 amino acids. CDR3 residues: CASSQSPARGYSNQPQHF. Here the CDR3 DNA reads TGCGCCAGCAGTCAATCCCCCGCCAGGGGCTATAGCAATCAGCCCCAGCATTTT.

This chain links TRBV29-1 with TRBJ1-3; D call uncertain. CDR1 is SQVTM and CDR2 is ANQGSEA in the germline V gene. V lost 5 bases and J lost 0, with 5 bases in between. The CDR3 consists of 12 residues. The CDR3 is CSVKSSGNTIYF. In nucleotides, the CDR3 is TGCAGCGTTAAGAGCTCTGGAAACACCATATATTTT.

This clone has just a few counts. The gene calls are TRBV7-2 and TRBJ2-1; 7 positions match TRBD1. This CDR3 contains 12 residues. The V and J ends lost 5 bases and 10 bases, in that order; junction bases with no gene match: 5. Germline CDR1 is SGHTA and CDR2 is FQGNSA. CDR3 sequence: CASSQTGYEQFF. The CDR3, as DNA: TGTGCCAGCAGCCAGACAGGGTACGAGCAGTTCTTC.

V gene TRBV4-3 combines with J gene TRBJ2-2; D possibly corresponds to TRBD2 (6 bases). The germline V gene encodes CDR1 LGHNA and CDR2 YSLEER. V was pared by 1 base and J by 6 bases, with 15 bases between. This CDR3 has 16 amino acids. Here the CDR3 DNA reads TGCGCCAGCAGCCAAGTTCTAGGCGGGGCCCCCGGGGAGCTGTTTTTT. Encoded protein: CASSQVLGGAPGELFF.

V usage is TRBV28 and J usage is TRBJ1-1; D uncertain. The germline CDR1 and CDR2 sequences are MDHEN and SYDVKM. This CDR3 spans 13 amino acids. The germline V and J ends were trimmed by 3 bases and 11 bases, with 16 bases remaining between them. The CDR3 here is CASSFFSTPRAFF. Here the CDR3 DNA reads TGTGCCAGCAGTTTTTTCTCAACCCCGCGGGCTTTCTTT.

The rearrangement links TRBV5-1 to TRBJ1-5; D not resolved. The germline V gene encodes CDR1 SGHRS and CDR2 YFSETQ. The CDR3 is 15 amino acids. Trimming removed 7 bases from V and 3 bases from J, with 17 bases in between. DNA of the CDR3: TGCGCCAGCGCAAGTAAAGCGGACCCCAATCAGCCCCAGCATTTT. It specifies CASASKADPNQPQHF.

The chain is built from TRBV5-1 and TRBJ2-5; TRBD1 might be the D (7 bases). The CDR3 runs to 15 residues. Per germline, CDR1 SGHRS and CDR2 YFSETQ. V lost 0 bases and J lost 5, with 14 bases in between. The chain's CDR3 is CASSLGQGRGETQYF. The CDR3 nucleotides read TGCGCCAGCAGCTTGGGACAGGGCCGGGGGGAGACCCAGTACTTC.

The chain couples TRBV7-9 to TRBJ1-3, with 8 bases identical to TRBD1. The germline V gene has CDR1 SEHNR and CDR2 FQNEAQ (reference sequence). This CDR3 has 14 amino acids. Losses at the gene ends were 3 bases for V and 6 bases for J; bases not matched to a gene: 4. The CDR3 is CASSFVQGANTIYF. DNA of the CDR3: TGTGCCAGCAGCTTCGTCCAGGGGGCAAACACCATATATTTT.

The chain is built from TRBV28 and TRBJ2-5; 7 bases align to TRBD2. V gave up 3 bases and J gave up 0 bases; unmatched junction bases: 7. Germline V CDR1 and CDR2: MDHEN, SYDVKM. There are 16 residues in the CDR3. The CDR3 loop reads CASSFSGGRDQETQYF. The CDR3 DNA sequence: TGTGCCAGCAGTTTCTCGGGGGGTCGGGACCAAGAGACCCAGTACTTC.

The CDR3 DNA is TGTGCCAGCAGTCCCCCGGACGGGGATACCTACAATGAGCAGTTCTTC. Residues: CASSPPDGDTYNEQFF. The chain has TRBV28 and TRBJ2-1, with D perhaps TRBD2 (5 bases). V dropped 5 bases and J dropped 2 bases, with 16 bases sitting between them. The CDR3 runs 16 residues. Germline V gives CDR1 MDHEN, CDR2 SYDVKM.

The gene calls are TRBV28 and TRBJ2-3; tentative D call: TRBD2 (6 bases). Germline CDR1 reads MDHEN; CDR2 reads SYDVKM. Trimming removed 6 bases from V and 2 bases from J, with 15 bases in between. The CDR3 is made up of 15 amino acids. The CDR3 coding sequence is TGTGCCAGCAGGGGACCGGCGGGGACCACAGATACGCAGTATTTT. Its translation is CASRGPAGTTDTQYF.